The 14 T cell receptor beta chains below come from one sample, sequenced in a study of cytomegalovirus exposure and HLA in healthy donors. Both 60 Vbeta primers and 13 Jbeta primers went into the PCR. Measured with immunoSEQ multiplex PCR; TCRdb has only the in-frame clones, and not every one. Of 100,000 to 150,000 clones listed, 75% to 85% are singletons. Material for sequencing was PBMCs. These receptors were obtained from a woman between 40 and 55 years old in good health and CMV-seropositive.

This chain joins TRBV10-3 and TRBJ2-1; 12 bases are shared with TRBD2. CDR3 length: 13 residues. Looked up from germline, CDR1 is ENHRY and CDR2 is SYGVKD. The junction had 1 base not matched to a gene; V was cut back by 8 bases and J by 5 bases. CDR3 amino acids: CAIGLAGNNEQFF. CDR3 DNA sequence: TGTGCCATCGGACTAGCGGGAAACAATGAGCAGTTCTTC.

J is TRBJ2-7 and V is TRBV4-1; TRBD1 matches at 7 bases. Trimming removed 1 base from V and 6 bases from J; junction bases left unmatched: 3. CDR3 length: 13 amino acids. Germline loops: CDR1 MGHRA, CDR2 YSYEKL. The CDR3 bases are TGCGCCAGCAGCCAAGCCAGGGGGTTCGAGCAGTACTTC. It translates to CASSQARGFEQYF.

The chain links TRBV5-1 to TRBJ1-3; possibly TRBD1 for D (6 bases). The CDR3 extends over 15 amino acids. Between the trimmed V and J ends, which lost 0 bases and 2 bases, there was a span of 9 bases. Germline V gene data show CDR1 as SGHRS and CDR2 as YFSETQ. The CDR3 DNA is TGCGCCAGCAGCTTGGCTGGACAGACTGGAAACACCATATATTTT. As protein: CASSLAGQTGNTIYF.

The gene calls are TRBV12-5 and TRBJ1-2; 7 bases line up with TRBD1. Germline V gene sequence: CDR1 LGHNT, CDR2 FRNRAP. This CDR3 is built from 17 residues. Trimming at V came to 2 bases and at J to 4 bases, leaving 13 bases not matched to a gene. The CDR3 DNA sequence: TGTGCTAGTGGTTTGCTAACCGGGACAGCCATGATCTATGGCTACACCTTC. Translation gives CASGLLTGTAMIYGYTF.

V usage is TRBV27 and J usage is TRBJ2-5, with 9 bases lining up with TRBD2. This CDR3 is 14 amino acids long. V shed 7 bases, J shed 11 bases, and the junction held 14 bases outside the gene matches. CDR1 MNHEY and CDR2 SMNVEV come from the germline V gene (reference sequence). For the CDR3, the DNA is TGTGCCAGCAAAAGCGGGAGGCGGCGGTGGGAGCAGTACTTC. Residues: CASKSGRRRWEQYF.

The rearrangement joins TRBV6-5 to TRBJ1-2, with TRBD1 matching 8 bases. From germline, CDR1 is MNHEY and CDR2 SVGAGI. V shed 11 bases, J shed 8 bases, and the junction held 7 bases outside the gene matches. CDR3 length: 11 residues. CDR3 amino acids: CAAGQGQGYTF. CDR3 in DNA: TGTGCCGCAGGACAGGGTCAAGGCTACACCTTC.

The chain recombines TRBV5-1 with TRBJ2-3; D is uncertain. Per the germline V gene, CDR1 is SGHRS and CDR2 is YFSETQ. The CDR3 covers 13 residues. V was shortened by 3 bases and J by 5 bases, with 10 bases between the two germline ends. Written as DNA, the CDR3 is TGCGCCAGCAGCTCCCGGGTTGAAGATACGCAGTATTTT. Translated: CASSSRVEDTQYF.

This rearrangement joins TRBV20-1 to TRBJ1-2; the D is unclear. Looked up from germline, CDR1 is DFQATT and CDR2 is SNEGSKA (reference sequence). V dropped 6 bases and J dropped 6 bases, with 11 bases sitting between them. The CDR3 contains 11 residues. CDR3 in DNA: TGCAGTGCCGGGGTGTTGGATGGCTACACCTTC. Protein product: CSAGVLDGYTF.

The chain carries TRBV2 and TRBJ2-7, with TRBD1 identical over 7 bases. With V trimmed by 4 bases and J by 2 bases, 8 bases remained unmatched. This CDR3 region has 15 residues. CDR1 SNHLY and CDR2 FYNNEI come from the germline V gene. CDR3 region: CASSVLVTGPYEQYF. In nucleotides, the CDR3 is TGTGCCAGCAGTGTTCTTGTGACAGGGCCCTACGAGCAGTACTTC.

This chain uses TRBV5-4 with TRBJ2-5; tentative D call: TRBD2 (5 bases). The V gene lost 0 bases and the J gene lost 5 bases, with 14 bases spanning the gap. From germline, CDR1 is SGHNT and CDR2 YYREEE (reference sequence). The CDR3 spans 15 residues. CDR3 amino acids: CASSLAPPSWETQYF. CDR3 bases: TGTGCCAGCAGCTTGGCCCCCCCTAGCTGGGAGACCCAGTACTTC.

The CDR3 region has the DNA TGCAGCGTTGAGACAGGCCGGCTAAACTATGGCTACACCTTC. It translates to CSVETGRLNYGYTF. J is TRBJ1-2 and V is TRBV29-1; D is possibly TRBD1 (6 bases). The CDR3 sequence is 14 residues long. V lost 3 bases and J lost 2, with 13 bases in between. CDR1 and CDR2 from the germline V gene are SQVTM and ANQGSEA.

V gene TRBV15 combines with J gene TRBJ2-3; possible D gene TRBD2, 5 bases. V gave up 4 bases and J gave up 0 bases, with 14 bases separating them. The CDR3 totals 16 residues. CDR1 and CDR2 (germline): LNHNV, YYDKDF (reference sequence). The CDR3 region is CATSKGWAGSTDTQYF. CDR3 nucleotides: TGTGCCACCAGCAAAGGGTGGGCGGGTAGCACAGATACGCAGTATTTT. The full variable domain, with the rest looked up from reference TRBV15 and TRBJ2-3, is DAMVIQNPRYQVTQFGKPVTLSCSQTLNHNVMYWYQQKSSQAPKLLFHYYDKDFNNEADTPDNFQSRRPNTSFCFLDIRSPGLGDTAMYLCATSKGWAGSTDTQYFGPGTRLTVL.

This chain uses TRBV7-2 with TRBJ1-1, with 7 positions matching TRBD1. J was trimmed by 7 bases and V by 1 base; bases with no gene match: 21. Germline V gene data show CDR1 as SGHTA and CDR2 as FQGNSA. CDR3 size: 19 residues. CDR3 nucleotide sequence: TGTGCCAGCAGCTTAGGGATGGTTGGGGAATGGACAGGTCACGGTGAAGCTTTCTTT. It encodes CASSLGMVGEWTGHGEAFF.

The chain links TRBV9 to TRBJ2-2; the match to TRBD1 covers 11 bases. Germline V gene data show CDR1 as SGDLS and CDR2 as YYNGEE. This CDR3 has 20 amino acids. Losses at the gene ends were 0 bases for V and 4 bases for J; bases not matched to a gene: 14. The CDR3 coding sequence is TGTGCCAGCAGCGTAGCTCCGGGGGGTGGGACAGGGGGAGCCACCGGGGAGCTGTTTTTT. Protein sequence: CASSVAPGGGTGGATGELFF.